The clone carrying this T cell receptor (beta chain) was recorded a few times. Produced via immunoSEQ multiplex PCR; TCRdb's table is partial and in-frame only. This sample yields 27,000 or so clones, of which roughly 90% are seen a single time; more than 7.5% belongs to the top ten. This entry is derived from a study of T cell changes during pregnancy in multiple sclerosis. Sample: CD8+ T cells from peripheral blood mononuclear cells, taken in the second trimester of pregnancy. This clonotype was obtained from a female donor with multiple sclerosis, enrolled in a pregnancy study.

The CDR3 region has the DNA TGTGCCAGCAGCCCTTGGGACACTGACTATGGCTACACCTTC. Translation gives CASSPWDTDYGYTF. The chain carries TRBV9 and TRBJ1-2; perhaps TRBD1 as D (6 bases). Germline V gene data show CDR1 as SGDLS and CDR2 as YYNGEE. V lost 4 bases and J 3 bases, leaving 13 bases between the germline ends. CDR3 length: 14 residues.